These 15 T cell receptor beta chains came from one sample sequenced in a study of T cells in Graves' hyperthyroidism and ophthalmopathy. The investigators amplified TCR beta CDR3 regions from RNA transcripts. In the first-round RT-PCR of the TCR CDR3, the HTBI primer set was used. TCRdb passed the multiplex PCR reads through MiXCR, listing each CDR3 protein once. Found here are a few hundred thousand distinct CDR3 sequences, under 20% of them singletons; the top ten hold less than 45%. The sequencing input was blood. The receptors were sampled from a man aged 18 to 29 with Graves' ophthalmopathy.

This chain connects TRBV24-1 to TRBJ2-5; 8 bases are a match to TRBD1. This CDR3 is 14 amino acids long. CDR1 is KGHDR, CDR2 SFDVKD, per germline. Germline trimming cut 2 bases from V and 5 bases from J; bases unmatched to any gene: 3. Here the CDR3 reads CATSDSGGRETQYF. The CDR3 DNA reads as TGTGCCACCAGTGATTCAGGGGGCCGGGAGACCCAGTACTTC.

This clonotype was counted only a few times. V and J are TRBV7-8 and TRBJ1-5; 8 bases map to TRBD1. CDR3 size: 14 residues. Looked up from germline, CDR1 is SGHVS and CDR2 is FQNEAQ. After removal of 3 bases from V and 6 bases from J, the junction contained 4 bases not matched to a gene. CDR3: CASSLDRVVQPQHF. In DNA, the CDR3 is TGTGCCAGCAGCTTGGACAGGGTGGTTCAGCCCCAGCATTTT.

In its sample, this clonotype was seen a few times. The chain couples TRBV6-4 to TRBJ2-3, with D possibly being TRBD2 (5 bases). Germline-derived CDR1 and CDR2 are MRHNA and SNTAGT. V lost 2 bases and J lost 3, with 12 bases in between. The CDR3 runs 15 residues. The CDR3 loop is CASSDTLGGTDTQYF. For the CDR3, the DNA is TGTGCCAGCAGTGACACTCTCGGAGGAACAGATACGCAGTATTTT.

The J gene is TRBJ1-5, the V gene TRBV6-1, with TRBD1 matching 8 bases. With 5 bases clipped from V and 3 bases from J, the junction kept 3 bases outside the gene matches. Looked up from germline, CDR1 is MNHNS and CDR2 is SASEGT. The CDR3 runs 14 residues. CDR3 protein: CASSHRGANQPQHF. The CDR3 DNA follows: TGTGCCAGCAGTCACAGGGGGGCCAATCAGCCCCAGCATTTT.

This clonotype has a handful of counts. The J gene is TRBJ1-1, the V gene TRBV6-1; 9 bases are a match to TRBD1. This CDR3 is built from 14 residues. Germline CDR1 and CDR2: MNHNS and SASEGT. The V gene end was trimmed by 6 bases and the J gene end by 5 bases; junction bases not matched to a gene: 7. CDR3 sequence (DNA): TGTGCCAGCAGGTCACAGGGGGCCCGGACTGAAGCTTTCTTT. Translated, it gives CASRSQGARTEAFF.

This clonotype has just a few counts. The chain has TRBV13 and TRBJ2-7, with D perhaps matching TRBD1 or TRBD2 (5 bases each). V dropped 0 bases and J dropped 0 bases, with 9 bases sitting between them. The CDR3 consists of 15 residues. Germline V CDR1 and CDR2: PRHDT, FYEKMQ (reference sequence). In DNA, the CDR3 is TGTGCCAGCAGCTTAGGGGGGGTTATCTCCTACGAGCAGTACTTC. It encodes CASSLGGVISYEQYF.

This clonotype was observed at least ten times. The chain is built from TRBV7-2 and TRBJ1-5; no reliable D call. V dropped 1 base and J dropped 1 base, with 11 bases sitting between them. Germline V gene lookup returns CDR1 SGHTA and CDR2 FQGNSA. There are 16 residues in the CDR3. CDR3 amino acids: CASSLGVGGSNQPQHF. DNA of the CDR3: TGTGCCAGCAGCTTAGGGGTTGGTGGCAGCAATCAGCCCCAGCATTTT.

The genes are TRBV5-1 and TRBJ2-2; 8 nucleotides match TRBD1. After removal of 2 bases from V and 6 bases from J, the junction contained 6 bases not matched to a gene. The CDR3 spans 15 residues. Germline V gives CDR1 SGHRS, CDR2 YFSETQ. The CDR3 reads CASSFSGGMAGELFF. The CDR3 DNA is TGCGCCAGCAGCTTTTCAGGGGGCATGGCCGGGGAGCTGTTTTTT.

The chain couples TRBV4-1 to TRBJ2-3; D ambiguous. The CDR3 has 12 amino acids. Germline-derived CDR1 and CDR2 are MGHRA and YSYEKL. Trimming stripped 5 bases from V and 2 bases from J, with 5 bases between. The CDR3 sequence: CASSTATDTQYF. In nucleotides, the CDR3 is TGCGCCAGCAGCACCGCCACAGATACGCAGTATTTT.

The chain couples TRBV19 to TRBJ1-4; 9 bases are a match to TRBD1. The trim removed 4 bases at V and 5 bases at J, leaving 5 bases unmatched. Germline values: CDR1 LNHDA, CDR2 SQIVND (reference sequence). CDR3 length: 15 residues. CDR3 residues: CASSTDRGINEKLFF. CDR3 DNA: TGTGCCAGTAGTACGGACAGGGGAATCAATGAAAAACTGTTTTTT.

This clonotype was recorded a few times. V gene TRBV20-1 combines with J gene TRBJ1-4, with a possible D match to TRBD1 (5 bases). V was shortened by 0 bases and J by 8 bases, with 13 bases between the two germline ends. Looked up from germline, CDR1 is DFQATT and CDR2 is SNEGSKA (reference sequence). The CDR3 spans 14 residues. CDR3 bases: TGCAGTGCTAGAGAGGGGGTCCGCGGGGAAAAACTGTTTTTT. It yields the protein CSAREGVRGEKLFF.

The rearrangement joins TRBV6-1 to TRBJ1-1; D unresolved. The V and J ends lost 6 bases and 1 base respectively, with 12 bases between them. Germline CDR1 and CDR2: MNHNS and SASEGT. This CDR3 is 14 amino acids long. The CDR3 loop is CASSGQWGNTEAFF. CDR3 in DNA: TGTGCCAGCAGCGGTCAATGGGGGAACACTGAAGCTTTCTTT.

In this sample, this clonotype turned up many times. J is TRBJ1-1 and V is TRBV6-1; perhaps TRBD1 as D (6 bases). Per the germline V gene, CDR1 is MNHNS and CDR2 is SASEGT. The CDR3 length is 14 residues. The V and J ends lost 6 bases and 5 bases respectively, with 16 bases between them. The CDR3 loop reads CASSEDSERTEAFF. DNA for the CDR3: TGTGCCAGCAGCGAGGACAGTGAGAGGACTGAAGCTTTCTTT.

The genes are TRBV20-1 and TRBJ1-1; 8 bases align to TRBD1. CDR1 is DFQATT and CDR2 is SNEGSKA in the germline V gene (reference sequence). This CDR3 is built from 15 residues. V was pared by 5 bases and J by 3 bases, with 11 bases of the junction left unmatched. The CDR3 sequence is CSARQGRREDTEAFF. CDR3 DNA: TGCAGTGCTCGACAGGGGAGGAGAGAGGACACTGAAGCTTTCTTT.

This clonotype was observed a single time. It may be a read error: a sequence one base away is much more abundant. The chain is built from TRBV12-3 or TRBV12-4 and TRBJ1-2, with TRBD1 identical over 8 bases. There are 12 residues in the CDR3. The CDR3 loop is CTSGQGDYGYTF. CDR3 nucleotide sequence: TGTACCAGCGGACAGGGCGACTATGGCTACACCTTC.